This T cell receptor beta chain derives from a study of cytomegalovirus exposure and HLA in healthy donors. CDR3 size: 13 residues. V lost 1 base to trimming and J lost 10 bases, with 14 bases between them. CDR1 is GTSNPN, CDR2 SVGIG, per germline (reference sequence). A note on this clone: What it binds is unknown.

Study-level results: The study designated 150 or so TCR beta chains cytomegalovirus-associated.

In the PCR, 60 Vbeta and 13 Jbeta primers were used. Sequenced by immunoSEQ multiplex PCR; TCRdb stores in-frame clones only, minus some. The repertoire holds around 230,000 clones, with about three quarters as singletons. This TCR was recovered from a male donor in good health and CMV-seronegative. Sequencing input: PBMCs. The gene calls are TRBV30 and TRBJ2-1; tentative D call: TRBD2 (7 bases). In DNA form, the CDR3 reads TGTGCCTGGAGTGAGGGGGGGACAAGGGAGCAGTTCTTC. It specifies CAWSEGGTREQFF.